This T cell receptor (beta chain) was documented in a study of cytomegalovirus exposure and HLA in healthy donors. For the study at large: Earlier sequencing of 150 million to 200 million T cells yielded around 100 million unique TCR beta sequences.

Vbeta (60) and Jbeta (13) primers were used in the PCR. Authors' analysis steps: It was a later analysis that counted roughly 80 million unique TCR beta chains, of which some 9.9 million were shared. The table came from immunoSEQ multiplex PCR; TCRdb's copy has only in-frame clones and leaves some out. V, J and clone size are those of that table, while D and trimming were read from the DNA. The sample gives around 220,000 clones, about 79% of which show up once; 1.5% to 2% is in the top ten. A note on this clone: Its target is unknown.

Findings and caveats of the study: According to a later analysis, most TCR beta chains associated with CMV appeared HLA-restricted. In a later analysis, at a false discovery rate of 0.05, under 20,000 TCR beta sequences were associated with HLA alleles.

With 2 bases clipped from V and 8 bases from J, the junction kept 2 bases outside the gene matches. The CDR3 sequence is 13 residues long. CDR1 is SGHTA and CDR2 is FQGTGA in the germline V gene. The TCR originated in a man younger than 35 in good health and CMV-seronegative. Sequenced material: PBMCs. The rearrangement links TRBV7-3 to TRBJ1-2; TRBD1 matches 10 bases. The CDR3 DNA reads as TGTGCCAGCAGCTTAGACAGGGGGCAGGGCTACACCTTC. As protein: CASSLDRGQGYTF. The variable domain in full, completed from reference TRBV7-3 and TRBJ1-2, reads GAGVSQTPSNKVTEKGKYVELRCDPISGHTALYWYRQSLGQGPEFLIYFQGTGAADDSGLPNDRFFAVRPEGSVSTLKIQRTERGDSAVYLCASSLDRGQGYTFGSGTRLTVV.